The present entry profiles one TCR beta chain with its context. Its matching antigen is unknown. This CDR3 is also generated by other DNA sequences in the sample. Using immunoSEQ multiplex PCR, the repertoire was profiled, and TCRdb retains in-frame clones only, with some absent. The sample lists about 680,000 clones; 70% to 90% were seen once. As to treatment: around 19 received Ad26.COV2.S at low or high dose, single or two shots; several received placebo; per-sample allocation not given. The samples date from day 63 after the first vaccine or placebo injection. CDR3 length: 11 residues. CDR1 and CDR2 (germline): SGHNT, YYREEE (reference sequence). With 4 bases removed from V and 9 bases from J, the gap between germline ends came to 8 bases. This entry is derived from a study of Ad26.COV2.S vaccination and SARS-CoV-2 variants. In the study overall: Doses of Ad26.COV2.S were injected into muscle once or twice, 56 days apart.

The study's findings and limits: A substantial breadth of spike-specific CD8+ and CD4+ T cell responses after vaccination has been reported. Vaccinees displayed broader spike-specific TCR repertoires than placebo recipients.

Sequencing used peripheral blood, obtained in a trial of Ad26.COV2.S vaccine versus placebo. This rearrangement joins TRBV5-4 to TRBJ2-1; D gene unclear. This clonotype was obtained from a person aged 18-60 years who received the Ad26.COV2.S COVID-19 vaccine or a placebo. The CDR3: CASSLDSEQFF. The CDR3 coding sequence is TGTGCCAGCAGCCTGGATAGTGAGCAGTTCTTC.